These 21 T cell receptor beta chains came from one sample sequenced in a study of cytomegalovirus exposure and HLA in healthy donors. PCR involved 60 Vbeta and 13 Jbeta primers. Profiling relied on immunoSEQ multiplex PCR, and the TCRdb table lists in-frame clones only, not all of them. The sample records approximately 160,000 clones, roughly 80% being singletons. Sequencing was done on a sample of PBMCs. Receptors originate from a human donor in good health.

Only one count was recorded for this clone. This chain connects TRBV14 to TRBJ2-1; D uncertain. The CDR3 is made up of 12 amino acids. Germline values: CDR1 SGHDN, CDR2 FVKESK. V lost 2 bases and J 9 bases, leaving 8 bases between the germline ends. CDR3 in amino acids: CASSQPSREQFF. CDR3 DNA sequence: TGTGCCAGCAGCCAACCCTCCCGTGAGCAGTTCTTC. Drawing the rest from reference TRBV14 and TRBJ2-1, the complete variable domain is EAGVTQFPSHSVIEKGQTVTLRCDPISGHDNLYWYRRVMGKEIKFLLHFVKESKQDESGMPNNRFLAERTGGTYSTLKVQPAELEDSGVYFCASSQPSREQFFGPGTRLTVL.

The V call is TRBV6-5, the J call TRBJ2-1; D uncertain. Germline V gene data show CDR1 as MNHEY and CDR2 as SVGAGI. Trimming took off 2 bases at V and 7 bases at J, with 6 bases between the two ends. The CDR3 contains 12 residues. CDR3 sequence (DNA): TGTGCCAGCAGTTACCCTCTGAATGAGCAGTTCTTC. Protein sequence: CASSYPLNEQFF.

The chain carries TRBV10-3 and TRBJ1-1, with TRBD1 matching 7 bases. Germline CDR1 and CDR2: ENHRY and SYGVKD. The CDR3 loop spans 15 amino acids. The J segment lost 1 base and the V segment lost 6 bases, leaving 8 bases of the junction unmatched. The CDR3: CAISPTGTENTEAFF. The CDR3 nucleotides read TGTGCCATCAGCCCGACCGGGACAGAGAACACTGAAGCTTTCTTT.

The rearrangement joins TRBV29-1 to TRBJ2-1; D is undetermined. Trimming removed 6 bases from V and 0 bases from J, with 9 bases in between. Germline loops: CDR1 SQVTM, CDR2 ANQGSEA. The CDR3 is made up of 13 amino acids. The CDR3 protein is CSVPSSSYNEQFF. In DNA form, the CDR3 reads TGCAGCGTACCATCGAGCTCCTACAATGAGCAGTTCTTC.

The gene calls are TRBV7-2 and TRBJ2-3; D might be TRBD2 (6 bases). The CDR3 has 16 amino acids. V was cut by 1 base and J by 0 bases, with 11 bases left in between. CDR1 is SGHTA and CDR2 is FQGNSA in the germline V gene. The CDR3 reads CASSLVWRGSTDTQYF. The CDR3 nucleotides are TGTGCCAGCAGCTTAGTTTGGCGGGGAAGCACAGATACGCAGTATTTT.

This clone was seen only once. The V and J genes are TRBV19 and TRBJ1-5; D may be TRBD1 (5 bases). Germline loops: CDR1 LNHDA, CDR2 SQIVND (reference sequence). The CDR3 covers 17 residues. V was trimmed by 2 bases and J by 2 bases, leaving 16 bases between them. Here the CDR3 DNA reads TGTGCCAGTAGTATAACCAGCGGGGGAACGGGCAATCAGCCCCAGCATTTT. It specifies CASSITSGGTGNQPQHF.

This chain uses TRBV2 with TRBJ2-3, with 10 positions matching TRBD2. CDR3 length: 16 amino acids. V dropped 7 bases and J dropped 2; count of bases not matched to a gene: 9. Germline V lookup: CDR1 SNHLY, CDR2 FYNNEI. Here the CDR3 reads CASTVTSGGDTDTQYF. The CDR3 DNA follows: TGTGCCAGCACGGTTACGAGCGGGGGGGACACAGATACGCAGTATTTT.

V is TRBV5-6 and J is TRBJ1-3, with no clear D. Trimming left V 1 base short and J 0 bases short, with 8 bases between. The CDR3 totals 15 residues. Germline V gene data show CDR1 as SGHDT and CDR2 as YYEEEE. Written as DNA, the CDR3 is TGTGCCAGCAGCTTGAGCGCAGCCTCTGGAAACACCATATATTTT. Amino acid sequence: CASSLSAASGNTIYF.

As DNA, the CDR3 is TGTGCCAGCAGCCAAGAAACAGGGAATTACTATGGCTACACCTTC. It encodes CASSQETGNYYGYTF. V and J are TRBV4-2 and TRBJ1-2; TRBD1 might be the D (6 bases). The CDR3 loop spans 15 amino acids. V was trimmed by 0 bases and J by 3 bases, leaving 11 bases between them. Per the germline V gene, CDR1 is LGHNA and CDR2 is YNFKEQ.

The chain joins TRBV27 to TRBJ2-5, with D maybe TRBD2 (6 bases). There are 14 residues in the CDR3. Germline-derived CDR1 and CDR2 are MNHEY and SMNVEV (reference sequence). The V gene lost 6 bases and the J gene lost 5 bases, with 16 bases spanning the gap. The CDR3 DNA reads as TGTGCCAGCAGGGACGGGACTTTACGGGAGACCCAGTACTTC. It codes for CASRDGTLRETQYF.

The chain combines TRBV10-1 with TRBJ2-7; 7 bases fit TRBD1. The CDR3 totals 12 residues. With V trimmed by 6 bases and J by 12 bases, 11 bases remained unmatched. Germline-derived CDR1 and CDR2 are WNHNN and SYGVQD (reference sequence). CDR3 in DNA: TGCGCCAGCAGCGGCCCCGGGACAGTGCTGTACTTC. This encodes CASSGPGTVLYF.

The chain combines TRBV27 with TRBJ2-7, with D perhaps TRBD2 (6 bases). V lost 5 bases to trimming and J lost 2 bases, with 10 bases between them. Germline V lookup: CDR1 MNHEY, CDR2 SMNVEV (reference sequence). The CDR3 is 13 residues long. The CDR3 DNA sequence: TGTGCCAGCAGTCTGCGGGGTCCCTACGAGCAGTACTTC. The encoded protein is CASSLRGPYEQYF.

This clone was seen only once. This sequence joins TRBV5-1 and TRBJ2-1; 11 bases agree with TRBD2. The CDR3 totals 16 residues. Germline assignment: CDR1 SGHRS and CDR2 YFSETQ. Trimming at V came to 4 bases and at J to 8 bases, leaving 11 bases not matched to a gene. CDR3 sequence reads: CASSPRTSGPGDEQFF. CDR3 nucleotides: TGCGCCAGCAGCCCCCGGACTAGCGGGCCGGGGGATGAGCAGTTCTTC.

The chain links TRBV4-3 to TRBJ2-1, with TRBD1 identical over 9 bases. Germline loops: CDR1 LGHNA, CDR2 YSLEER. The CDR3 is 17 amino acids. V shed 3 bases and J 2 bases; nucleotides not matched to a gene: 8. CDR3 sequence reads: CASSQATTGGAYNEQFF. The CDR3 DNA is TGCGCCAGCAGCCAGGCTACCACAGGGGGCGCCTACAATGAGCAGTTCTTC.

This clone was recorded only once. The CDR3 DNA reads TGTGCCAGCATTCCAGGGCGGGGGCCGACCTACGAGCAGTACTTC. Its protein product is CASIPGRGPTYEQYF. V gene TRBV6-1 combines with J gene TRBJ2-7, with D possibly TRBD2 on 7 matching bases. The ends were cut back, 7 bases at V and 2 bases at J, with 18 bases in the middle. Germline CDR1 reads MNHNS; CDR2 reads SASEGT. The CDR3 runs to 15 residues.

V is TRBV19 and J is TRBJ2-5, with a tentative D call TRBD1 (6 bases). Trimming cost V 5 bases and J 1 base, with 11 bases left between them. CDR1 is LNHDA and CDR2 is SQIVND in the germline V gene (reference sequence). The CDR3 is 14 residues long. The CDR3, as DNA: TGTGCCAGTAGTCTTACAGGGATCCAAGAGACCCAGTACTTC. This gives the protein CASSLTGIQETQYF.

V usage is TRBV25-1 and J usage is TRBJ2-5; 9 bases fit TRBD1. Looked up from germline, CDR1 is MGHDK and CDR2 is SYGVNS. With 3 bases clipped from V and 5 bases from J, the junction kept 10 bases outside the gene matches. The CDR3 runs to 16 residues. Here the CDR3 reads CASSDRRGTGTETQYF. In nucleotides, the CDR3 is TGTGCCAGCAGTGACAGGAGGGGGACAGGGACGGAGACCCAGTACTTC.

The chain couples TRBV4-3 to TRBJ2-2, with unresolved D. The CDR3 has 14 amino acids. Germline V gives CDR1 LGHNA, CDR2 YSLEER. V was pared by 0 bases and J by 6 bases, with 8 bases between. The CDR3 loop is CASSQDPGSGELFF. The CDR3 coding sequence is TGCGCCAGCAGCCAAGATCCCGGTTCCGGGGAGCTGTTTTTT.

This sequence joins TRBV9 and TRBJ1-1; tentative D call: TRBD1 (5 bases). V was shortened by 4 bases and J by 7 bases, with 20 bases between the two germline ends. Per the germline V gene, CDR1 is SGDLS and CDR2 is YYNGEE. The CDR3 sequence is 15 residues long. The CDR3 spells CASSLLGHGRGEAFF. As DNA, the CDR3 is TGTGCCAGCAGCCTCCTCGGACACGGAAGGGGTGAAGCTTTCTTT.

This clone appeared a few times. The chain has TRBV7-2 and TRBJ2-3; TRBD1 might be the D (5 bases). The CDR3 is 17 amino acids. The V end lost 3 bases, the J end lost 0 bases, and 16 bases lay between the germline ends. Germline CDR1 is SGHTA and CDR2 is FQGNSA. The CDR3 sequence: CASSFNSRAASTDTQYF. The CDR3 coding sequence is TGTGCCAGCAGCTTCAATTCCAGGGCGGCTAGCACAGATACGCAGTATTTT.

The chain couples TRBV2 to TRBJ2-5; tentative D call: TRBD2 (6 bases). The V gene's germline CDR1 is SNHLY and CDR2 FYNNEI. CDR3 length: 15 amino acids. With 2 bases removed from V and 0 bases from J, the gap between germline ends came to 10 bases. CDR3 amino acids: CASSESTGDQETQYF. Here the CDR3 DNA reads TGTGCCAGCAGTGAAAGTACGGGGGACCAAGAGACCCAGTACTTC.